This TCR beta chain was identified during a study of OX40 agonist ivuxolimab in advanced cancers. Whole-study context: Ivuxolimab is an agonistic anti-OX40 (CD134) antibody, and patients were treated with it. Ivuxolimab was delivered to patients intravenously every 2 weeks at doses spanning 0.01 to 10 mg/kg. General observations from the study: More expanded clones were found, on average, in CD8+ than in CD4+ T cells.

About this clone itself: Its antigen is unidentified.

The CDR3 has 15 amino acids. Sequenced by immunoSEQ multiplex PCR; TCRdb stores in-frame clones only, minus some. The data show around 78,000 clones, 81% seen once. This receptor was taken from an adult with an advanced solid tumor such as melanoma, head and neck, liver or kidney cancer. The sequenced sample was CD4+ or CD8+ T cells sorted from blood, obtained in a trial of the OX40 agonist ivuxolimab. V gene TRBV12-2 combines with J gene TRBJ2-7; the D call of TRBD1 is as the table states it, not checked on the DNA. TRBV12-2 is designated a pseudogene. DNA of the CDR3: TGTGCAAGTCGCTTACCCAGGACAGGTACCTACGAGCAGTACTTC. Protein product: CASRLPRTGTYEQYF.